The source of this TCR beta chain is a study of blood T cell repertoires in COVID-19 (dated by TCRdb to 2020 to 2021). Background on the whole study: Samples from collaborators originated in the United States, Italy and Spain and spanned both the acute and convalescent phases of COVID-19. The material from the prospective study consisted of cDNA or gDNA derived from T cells, B-cell-depleted T cells, or PBMCs. Deeply sampled blood TCRbeta repertoires from subjects exposed to, actively infected with, or recovered from COVID-19 were included in the dataset. The repertoires were made available in a free public database intended to serve as a resource for research on the immune response to SARS-CoV-2. The samples were drawn from two sources: the first 160 participants of the ongoing ImmuneRACE study, and 1,000 to 1,500 subjects contributed by 6 global collaborators. Nearly every sample came with metadata listing a de-identified subject ID, COVID-19 status, age in years and sex. Where available, HLA class I and class II types were obtained from metadata supplied by the sample provider rather than from assay-based typing. What the work shows at the level of the full study, not this receptor alone: The amount of clinical and demographic metadata varied by source and participant and was provided uncurated.

CDR1 and CDR2 are read off the germline V gene as KGHSH and LQKENI. V drops 6 bases and J drops 10 bases, leaving 10 bases in between. Measured from the cysteine to the phenylalanine, the CDR3 is 11 residues long. Left in the record is the CDR3 DNA by itself, 33 bases read in frame from the first base. Enrolling through a virtual design, the prospective study's participants ranged in age from about 18 to 100 years and lived across roughly 23 United States geographic areas. In the prospective study, participants were assigned to cohorts based on the clinical history participants reported in a screening survey and a study questionnaire. Recovered participants in ImmuneRACE Cohort 3 were defined as having two consecutive negative NP/OP PCR tests, clearance from a healthcare professional, or resolution of symptoms. Mobile phlebotomists in the prospective study collected whole blood, serum and a nasopharyngeal or oropharyngeal swab from every participant. Prospective study participants could optionally give additional blood draws and questionnaires over a roughly two-month period. Blood samples from the prospective study were shipped frozen or at room temperature prior to DNA extraction.

The immunoSEQ Assay, a bias-controlled multiplex PCR, was used to amplify TCRbeta CDR3 regions from genomic DNA. The paper's data handling went like this. The number of nucleated cells in each sample was estimated by amplification of reference gene primers within the assay. To quantify the absolute abundance of each unique TCRbeta CDR3 rearrangement, sequence reads were collapsed and filtered. Productive Simpson clonality was computed per sample as the square root of Simpson's diversity index over productive rearrangements. TCRdb carries this immuneACCESS record with in-frame sequences only. Its versions omit some clonotypes, under half of them owing to an unresolved V gene in the studies checked, with the rest unexplained. The V and J calls and clone size were taken over from that table, and D and trimming were inferred from the DNA. In all, the sample holds approximately 300,000 clones, and 87% of those were seen once. The ten largest clonotypes hold 5.5% to 7% of the sample.

In the case of this clone: Its specific antigen is unknown. Qualities for individual bases were not recorded, and no much larger clone is one base off.

The rearranged segments are TRBV18 and TRBJ2-1; matching of 6 bases hints at TRBD1 as the D gene. The TCR comes from a woman aged 25 to 39 who had recovered from COVID-19. Sequences were obtained from PBMCs or T cells enriched from blood (not recorded which). CDR3 protein: CASSNRVEQFF. The DNA is as follows: TGTGCCAGCTCGAACAGGGTGGAGCAGTTCTTC.